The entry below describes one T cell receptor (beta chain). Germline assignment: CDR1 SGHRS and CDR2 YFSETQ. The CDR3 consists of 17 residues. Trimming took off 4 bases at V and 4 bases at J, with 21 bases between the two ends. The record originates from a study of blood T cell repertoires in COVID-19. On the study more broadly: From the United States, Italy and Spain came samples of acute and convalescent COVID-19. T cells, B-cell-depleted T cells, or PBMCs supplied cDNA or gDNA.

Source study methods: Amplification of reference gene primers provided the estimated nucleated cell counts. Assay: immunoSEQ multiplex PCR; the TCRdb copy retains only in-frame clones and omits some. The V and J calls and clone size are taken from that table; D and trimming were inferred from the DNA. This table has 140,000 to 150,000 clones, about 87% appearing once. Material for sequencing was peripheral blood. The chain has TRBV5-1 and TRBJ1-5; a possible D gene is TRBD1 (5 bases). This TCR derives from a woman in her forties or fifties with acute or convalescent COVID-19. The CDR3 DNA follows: TGCGCCAGCAGCCCCGGAACCCTCGCAGGGAGGAATCAGCCCCAGCATTTT. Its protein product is CASSPGTLAGRNQPQHF.